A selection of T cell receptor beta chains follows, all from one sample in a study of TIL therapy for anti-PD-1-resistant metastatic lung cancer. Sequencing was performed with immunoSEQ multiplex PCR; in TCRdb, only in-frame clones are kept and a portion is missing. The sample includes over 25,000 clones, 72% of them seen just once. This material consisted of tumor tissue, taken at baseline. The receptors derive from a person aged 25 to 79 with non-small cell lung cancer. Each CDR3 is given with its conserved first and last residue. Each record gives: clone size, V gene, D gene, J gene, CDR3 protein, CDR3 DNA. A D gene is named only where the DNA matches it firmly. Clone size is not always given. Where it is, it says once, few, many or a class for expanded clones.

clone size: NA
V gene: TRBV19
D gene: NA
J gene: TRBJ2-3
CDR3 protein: CASSIDAADSTDTQYF
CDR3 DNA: TGTGCCAGTAGTATAGATGCGGCGGACAGCACAGATACGCAGTATTTT

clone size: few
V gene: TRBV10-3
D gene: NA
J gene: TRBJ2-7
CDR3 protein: CAISLDGSYEQYF
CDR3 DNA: TGTGCCATCAGTTTAGACGGATCCTACGAGCAGTACTTC

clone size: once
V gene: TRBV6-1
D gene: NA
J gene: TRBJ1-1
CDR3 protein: CASSEWQTVLGVEAFF
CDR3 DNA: TGTGCCAGCAGTGAGTGGCAGACGGTTTTAGGGGTTGAAGCTTTCTTT

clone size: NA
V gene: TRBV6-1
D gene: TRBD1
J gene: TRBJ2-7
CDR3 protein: CASRLDRGLSYEQYF
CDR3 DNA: TGTGCCAGCAGGTTAGACAGGGGTCTTTCCTACGAGCAGTACTTC

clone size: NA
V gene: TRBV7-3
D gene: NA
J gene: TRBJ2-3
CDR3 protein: CASSPGWGAELDTQYF
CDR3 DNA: TGTGCCAGCAGCCCCGGGTGGGGGGCGGAATTAGATACGCAGTATTTT

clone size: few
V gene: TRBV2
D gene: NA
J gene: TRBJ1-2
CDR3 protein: CASSERSENYGYTF
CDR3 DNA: TGTGCCAGCAGTGAGAGGAGCGAGAACTATGGCTACACCTTC

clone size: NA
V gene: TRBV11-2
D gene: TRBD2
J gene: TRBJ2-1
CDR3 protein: CASSLEGAGARYNEQFF
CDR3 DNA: TGTGCCAGCAGCTTAGAGGGAGCGGGGGCCCGATACAATGAGCAGTTCTTC

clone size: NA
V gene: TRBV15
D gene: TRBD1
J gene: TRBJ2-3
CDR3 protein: CATSEVGWDRDGDTQYF
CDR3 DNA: TGTGCCACCAGCGAGGTCGGTTGGGACAGGGATGGGGATACGCAGTATTTT

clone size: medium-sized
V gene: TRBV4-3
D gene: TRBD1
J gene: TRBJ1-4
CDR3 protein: CASSQGTGFTNEKLFF
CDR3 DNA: TGCGCCAGCAGCCAGGGGACAGGGTTCACTAATGAAAAACTGTTTTTT

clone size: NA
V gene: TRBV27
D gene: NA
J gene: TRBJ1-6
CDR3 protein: CASSFSNSPLHF
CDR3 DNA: TGTGCCAGCAGTTTTTCCAATTCACCCCTCCACTTT

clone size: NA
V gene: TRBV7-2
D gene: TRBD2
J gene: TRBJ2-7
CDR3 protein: CASSLLAGGQAYEQYF
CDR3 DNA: TGTGCCAGCAGCTTACTAGCGGGGGGGCAAGCCTACGAGCAGTACTTC

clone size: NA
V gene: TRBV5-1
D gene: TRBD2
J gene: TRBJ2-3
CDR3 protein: CASQKRESTDTQYF
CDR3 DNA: TGCGCCAGCCAAAAGCGGGAAAGCACAGATACGCAGTATTTT

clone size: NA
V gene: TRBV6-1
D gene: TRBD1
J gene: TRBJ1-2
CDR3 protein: CASSHLGTGMNGYTF
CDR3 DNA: TGTGCCAGCAGCCACCTCGGGACAGGGATGAATGGCTACACCTTC

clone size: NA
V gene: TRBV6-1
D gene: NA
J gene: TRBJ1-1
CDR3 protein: CASTIQGGTEAFF
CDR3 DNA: TGTGCCAGCACGATACAAGGGGGCACTGAAGCTTTCTTT

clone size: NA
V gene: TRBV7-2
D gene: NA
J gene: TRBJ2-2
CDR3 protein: CASSYGPNTGELFF
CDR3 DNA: TGTGCCAGCAGCTACGGACCTAACACCGGGGAGCTGTTTTTT

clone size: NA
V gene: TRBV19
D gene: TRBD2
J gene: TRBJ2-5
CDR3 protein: CASGGGYQETQYF
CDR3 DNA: TGTGCCAGTGGGGGGGGTTACCAAGAGACCCAGTACTTC

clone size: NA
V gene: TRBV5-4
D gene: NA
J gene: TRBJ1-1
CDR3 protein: CASSLVGENTEAFF
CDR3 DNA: TGTGCCAGCAGCTTGGTTGGGGAGAACACTGAAGCTTTCTTT

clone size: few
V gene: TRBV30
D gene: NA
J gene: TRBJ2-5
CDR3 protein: CAWSVLGNLETQYF
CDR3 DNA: TGTGCCTGGAGTGTACTGGGTAACCTGGAGACCCAGTACTTC

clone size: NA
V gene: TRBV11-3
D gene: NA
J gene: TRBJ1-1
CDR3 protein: CASSLGGANTEAFF
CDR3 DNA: TGTGCCAGCAGCTTAGGAGGGGCGAACACTGAAGCTTTCTTT

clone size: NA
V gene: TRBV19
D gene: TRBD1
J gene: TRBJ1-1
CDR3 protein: CASSATQQGLNTEAFF
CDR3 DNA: TGTGCCAGTAGTGCCACTCAACAGGGGTTGAACACTGAAGCTTTCTTT

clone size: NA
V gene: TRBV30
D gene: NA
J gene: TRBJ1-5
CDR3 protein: CAWSGKRDQPQHF
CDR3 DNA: TGTGCCTGGAGTGGGAAAAGAGATCAGCCCCAGCATTTT

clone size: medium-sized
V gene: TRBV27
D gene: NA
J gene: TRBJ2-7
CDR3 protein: CASSLSGGGLWYEQYF
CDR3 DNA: TGTGCCAGCAGTTTATCAGGGGGGGGGCTTTGGTACGAGCAGTACTTC

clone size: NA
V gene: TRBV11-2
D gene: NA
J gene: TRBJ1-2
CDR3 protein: CASSLSGGAGYGYTF
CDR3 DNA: TGTGCCAGCAGCTTATCGGGGGGCGCGGGTTATGGCTACACCTTC

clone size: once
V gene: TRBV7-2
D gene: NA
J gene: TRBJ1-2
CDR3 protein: CASSLGGLGYGYTF
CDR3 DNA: TGTGCCAGCAGCTTAGGGGGGCTCGGATATGGCTACACCTTC

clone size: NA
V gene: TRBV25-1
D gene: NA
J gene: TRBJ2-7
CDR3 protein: CASSSAPWYEQYF
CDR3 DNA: TGTGCCAGCAGTTCCGCCCCCTGGTACGAGCAGTACTTC

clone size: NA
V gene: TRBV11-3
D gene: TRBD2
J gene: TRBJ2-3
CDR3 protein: CASSTGGATDTQYF
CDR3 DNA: TGTGCCAGCAGTACGGGGGGGGCCACAGATACGCAGTATTTT

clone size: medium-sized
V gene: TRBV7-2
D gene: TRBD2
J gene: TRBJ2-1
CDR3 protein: CASSFWHSSGALGVEQFF
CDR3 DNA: TGTGCCAGCAGCTTTTGGCATTCTAGCGGGGCCCTCGGGGTAGAGCAGTTCTTC

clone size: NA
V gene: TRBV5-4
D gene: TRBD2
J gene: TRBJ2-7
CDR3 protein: CASSRGGVAGVSYEQYF
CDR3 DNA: TGTGCCAGCAGCAGAGGCGGGGTAGCGGGGGTCTCCTACGAGCAGTACTTC

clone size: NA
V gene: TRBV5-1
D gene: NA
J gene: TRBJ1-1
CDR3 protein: CASREPGGLNTEAFF
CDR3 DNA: TGCGCCAGCAGGGAGCCGGGGGGCTTGAACACTGAAGCTTTCTTT